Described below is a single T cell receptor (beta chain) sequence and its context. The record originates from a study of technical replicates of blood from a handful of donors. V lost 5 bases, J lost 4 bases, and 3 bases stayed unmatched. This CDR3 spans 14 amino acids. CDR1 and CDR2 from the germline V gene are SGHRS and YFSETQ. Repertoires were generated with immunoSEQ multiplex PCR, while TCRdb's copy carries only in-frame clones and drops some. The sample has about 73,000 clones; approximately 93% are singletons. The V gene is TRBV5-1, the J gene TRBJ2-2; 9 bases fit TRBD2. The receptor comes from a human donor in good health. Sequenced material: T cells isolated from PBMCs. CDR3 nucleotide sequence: TGCGCCAGCAGGCGGGGGGGCTTCACCGGGGAGCTGTTTTTT. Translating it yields CASRRGGFTGELFF.